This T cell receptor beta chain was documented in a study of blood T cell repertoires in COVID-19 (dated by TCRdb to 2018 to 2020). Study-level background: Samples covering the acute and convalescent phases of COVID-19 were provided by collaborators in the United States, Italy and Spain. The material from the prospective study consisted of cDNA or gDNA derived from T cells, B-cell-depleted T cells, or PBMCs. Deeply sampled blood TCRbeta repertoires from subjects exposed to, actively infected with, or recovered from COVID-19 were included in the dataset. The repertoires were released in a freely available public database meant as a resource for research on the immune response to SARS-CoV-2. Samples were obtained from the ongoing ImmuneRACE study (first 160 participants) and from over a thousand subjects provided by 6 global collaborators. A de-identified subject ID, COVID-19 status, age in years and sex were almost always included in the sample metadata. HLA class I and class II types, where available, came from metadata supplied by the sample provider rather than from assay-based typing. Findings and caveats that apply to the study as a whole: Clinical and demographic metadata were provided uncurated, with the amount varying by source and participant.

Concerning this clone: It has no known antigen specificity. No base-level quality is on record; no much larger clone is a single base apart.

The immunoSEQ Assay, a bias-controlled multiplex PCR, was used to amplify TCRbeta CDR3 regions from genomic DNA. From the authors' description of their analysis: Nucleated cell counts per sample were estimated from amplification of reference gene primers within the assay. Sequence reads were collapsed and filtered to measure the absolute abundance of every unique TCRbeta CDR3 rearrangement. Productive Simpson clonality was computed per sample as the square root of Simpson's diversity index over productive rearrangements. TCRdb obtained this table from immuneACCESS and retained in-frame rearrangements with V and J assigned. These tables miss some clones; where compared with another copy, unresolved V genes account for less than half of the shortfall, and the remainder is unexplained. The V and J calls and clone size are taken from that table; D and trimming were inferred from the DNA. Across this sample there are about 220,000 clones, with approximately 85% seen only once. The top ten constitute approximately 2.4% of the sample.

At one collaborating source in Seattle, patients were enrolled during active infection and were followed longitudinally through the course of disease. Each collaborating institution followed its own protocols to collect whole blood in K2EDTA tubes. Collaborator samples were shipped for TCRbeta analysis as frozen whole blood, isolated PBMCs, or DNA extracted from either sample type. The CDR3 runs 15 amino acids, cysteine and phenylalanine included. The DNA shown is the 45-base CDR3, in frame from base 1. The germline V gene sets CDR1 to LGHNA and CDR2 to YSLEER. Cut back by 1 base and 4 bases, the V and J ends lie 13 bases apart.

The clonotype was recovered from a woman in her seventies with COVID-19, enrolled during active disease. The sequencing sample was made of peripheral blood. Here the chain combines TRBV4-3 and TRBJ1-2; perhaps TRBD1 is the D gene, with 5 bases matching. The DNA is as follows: TGCGCCAGCAGCCAAGCGGACACCAGACTCTATGGCTACACCTTC. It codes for CASSQADTRLYGYTF.